This TCR beta chain was identified in a study of regulatory T cells in long-lasting Graves disease. This clonotype was recorded at least ten times. The target antigen is unknown. Mismatch with germline at one junction end may stem from a read error. Notes on the study in general: Reduced TCR diversity was observed in persistent Graves' patients versus newly diagnosed patients. With persistent disease, TRBV28, TRBJ1-2 and TRBJ2-5 were the favored segments.

To make TCR beta libraries, researchers used iRepertoire HTBI primers and Arm-PCR of CDR3 regions. TCRdb redid the calling of the multiplex PCR reads with MiXCR, one entry per CDR3 protein. The repertoire holds roughly 360,000 distinct CDR3 sequences, 23% seen once, with around a quarter in the top ten. The CDR3 covers 14 residues. Germline V gene sequence: CDR1 MNHNS, CDR2 SASEGT. Specified time point: persistent/refractory GD, antithyroid drugs over 5 years with positive TRAb. PBMC RNA served as the TCR library source. This TCR came from a woman aged 40 to 49 with Graves disease. Specimen: peripheral blood mononuclear cells (PBMCs), collected when the disease was refractory, from a patient treated with antithyroid drugs. The V call is TRBV6-1, the J call TRBJ2-7; no reliable D call. The CDR3 spells CASSEALQRPRAVF. For the CDR3, the DNA is TGTGCCAGCAGTGAAGCGCTACAAAGGCCAAGGGCCGTCTTC.